Listed below are T cell receptor beta chains from one sample, sequenced in a study of CD8 T cells in ankylosing spondylitis. TCRdb re-derived calls from the 5' RACE reads in MiXCR, one entry per CDR3 protein. This sample yields under 150,000 distinct CDR3 sequences, of which over 10% are seen a single time; about 4% belongs to the top ten. The sample was blood, either unsorted or a sorted T cell fraction (not recorded which). Source of these receptors: a female donor with ankylosing spondylitis or in good health (not recorded which). CDR3s include the opening cysteine and the closing phenylalanine or tryptophan. The D gene is left open where the match is weak. A clone size is listed for some rows: how often the clone was seen (once, few, many), or a class if it is expanded.

v_gene,d_gene,abundance,j_gene,CDR3aa,CDR3nt
TRBV10-3,-,many,TRBJ2-2,CAISAEGLNTGELFF,TGTGCCATCAGTGCGGAGGGCCTAAACACCGGGGAGCTGTTTTTT
TRBV28,-,-,TRBJ2-1,CASRELRRSNHNEQFF,TGTGCCAGCAGAGAGTTAAGGAGATCGAATCACAATGAGCAGTTCTTC
TRBV6-5,TRBD1,many,TRBJ1-1,CASSYSKGQGGEAFF,TGTGCCAGCAGTTACTCGAAGGGACAGGGCGGTGAAGCTTTCTTT
TRBV7-2,-,many,TRBJ1-2,CASSFDGGTYGYTF,TGTGCCAGCAGCTTCGATGGAGGGACCTATGGCTACACCTTC
TRBV6-5,-,many,TRBJ1-5,CASGSRRGGDQPQHF,TGTGCCAGCGGTTCTAGAAGGGGGGGCGATCAGCCCCAGCATTTT
TRBV7-3,-,-,TRBJ2-2,CASSQTGNTGELFF,TGTGCCAGCAGCCAGACAGGGAACACCGGGGAGCTGTTTTTT
TRBV29-1,TRBD1,many,TRBJ2-3,CSVVRTGISDTQYF,TGCAGCGTTGTTAGGACAGGGATATCAGATACGCAGTATTTT
TRBV11-2,TRBD1,many,TRBJ2-7,CASSLSPLWRQGVAYEQYF,TGTGCCAGCAGCTTAAGTCCACTCTGGCGACAGGGGGTAGCCTACGAGCAGTACTTC
TRBV12-3/TRBV12-4,-,many,TRBJ1-4,CASSVVGEKLFF,TGTGCCAGCAGTGTCGTGGGGGAAAAACTGTTTTTT
TRBV12-3/TRBV12-4,-,many,TRBJ1-5,CASSSGSLSNQPQHF,TGTGCCAGCAGTTCCGGCAGCCTGAGCAATCAGCCCCAGCATTTT
TRBV5-1,-,few,TRBJ2-6,CASCVFSGANVLTF,TGCGCCAGCTGCGTATTCTCTGGGGCCAACGTCCTGACTTTC
TRBV5-1,TRBD2,many,TRBJ2-5,CASSSQGLGLETQYF,TGCGCCAGCAGCTCTCAAGGACTAGGCCTAGAGACCCAGTACTTC
TRBV20-1,-,few,TRBJ1-3,CSARDKLSSGNTIYF,TGCAGTGCTAGAGACAAATTAAGCTCTGGAAACACCATATATTTT
TRBV28,-,few,TRBJ1-6,CASSSPGDWDNSPLHF,TGTGCCAGCTCGTCCCCAGGGGATTGGGATAATTCACCCCTCCACTTT
TRBV9,-,many,TRBJ1-1,CASSGERLHLNTEAFF,TGTGCCAGCAGCGGGGAACGCCTACACTTGAACACTGAAGCTTTCTTT
TRBV6-1,-,many,TRBJ2-3,CASTRARSTDTQYF,TGTGCCAGCACTCGGGCACGCAGCACAGATACGCAGTATTTT
TRBV20-1,-,few,TRBJ1-3,CSARRGLGNTIYF,TGCAGTGCTAGAAGGGGGTTGGGAAACACCATATATTTT
TRBV20-1,TRBD2,-,TRBJ2-1,CSARVASGSYNEQFF,TGCAGTGCTAGAGTGGCTAGCGGGAGCTACAATGAGCAGTTCTTC
TRBV19,TRBD1,many,TRBJ1-2,CASSVSGTGGYGYTF,TGTGCCAGTAGTGTATCCGGGACAGGGGGCTATGGCTACACCTTC
TRBV20-1,-,many,TRBJ2-7,CSARETARNFYEQYF,TGCAGTGCTAGGGAGACAGCTCGAAATTTCTACGAGCAGTACTTC
TRBV10-3,-,many,TRBJ1-5,CAISERVDQPQHF,TGTGCCATCAGTGAGAGAGTCGATCAGCCCCAGCATTTT
TRBV6-5,-,many,TRBJ1-1,CASSYSKVEGSHGAFF,TGTGCCAGCAGTTACTCGAAAGTGGAGGGGTCGCACGGAGCTTTCTTT
TRBV5-1,TRBD2,many,TRBJ2-1,CASSLVAGVDNEQFF,TGCGCCAGCAGCTTGGTAGCGGGGGTCGACAATGAGCAGTTCTTC
TRBV20-1,-,-,TRBJ2-1,CSARKSSYNEQFF,TGCAGTGCTCGGAAGAGCTCCTACAATGAGCAGTTCTTC
TRBV5-1,-,many,TRBJ2-1,CASSLGPSVRLVGYNEQFF,TGCGCCAGCAGCTTGGGGCCTAGCGTCAGGCTCGTCGGCTACAATGAGCAGTTCTTC
TRBV3-1,-,-,TRBJ1-6,CASSQGTFYNSPLHF,TGTGCCAGCAGCCAAGGGACATTTTATAATTCACCCCTCCACTTT
TRBV19,TRBD1,many,TRBJ1-2,CASTPTWTGDYGYTF,TGTGCCAGTACCCCTACCTGGACAGGGGATTATGGCTACACCTTC
TRBV19,-,-,TRBJ1-1,CASSIENSNTEAFF,TGTGCCAGTAGTATAGAGAACAGCAACACTGAAGCTTTCTTT
TRBV12-3/TRBV12-4,-,-,TRBJ1-1,CASSFSGRNTEAFF,TGTGCCAGCAGTTTTTCGGGGAGGAACACTGAAGCTTTCTTT
TRBV3-1,-,-,TRBJ2-1,CASGQVHGVYNEQFF,TGTGCCAGCGGCCAAGTGCACGGGGTCTACAATGAGCAGTTCTTC
TRBV6-1,-,many,TRBJ2-5,CASSRTTAETQYF,TGTGCCAGCAGCAGGACAACGGCGGAGACCCAGTACTTC
TRBV24-1,TRBD2,many,TRBJ2-1,CATGGTSGSSNEQFF,TGTGCCACCGGCGGGACTAGCGGGAGCTCCAATGAGCAGTTCTTC